This record covers a single T cell receptor beta chain. Its target is unknown. The CDR3 is 17 amino acids. The V end was cut by 1 base, the J end by 0 bases, with 14 bases between. The V gene's germline CDR1 is SGHVS and CDR2 FQNEAQ. The sample is drawn from a study of identical twins. Findings and limits, study-wide: Analyses of zero insertions could be partly confounded by invariant MAIT and iNKT cells. There were fewer insertions in abundant cord blood beta clonotypes, but memory repertoires showed no such pattern.

TCRdb ran MiXCR on the 5' RACE reads and lists one entry per CDR3 protein. The sample has roughly 1,500,000 distinct CDR3 sequences, roughly a third seen once. This receptor was identified in a newborn girl in good health. Sequencing input: cord blood. V gene TRBV7-8 combines with J gene TRBJ2-3; D is unresolved. As DNA, the CDR3 is TGTGCCAGCAGCTTAGAGATGCGGTTATCTAGCACAGATACGCAGTATTTT. This sequence encodes CASSLEMRLSSTDTQYF. The full variable domain, with the rest looked up from reference TRBV7-8 and TRBJ2-3, is GAGVSQSPRYKVAKRGQDVALRCDPISGHVSLFWYQQALGQGPEFLTYFQNEAQLDKSGLPSDRFFAERPEGSVSTLKIQRTQQEDSAVYLCASSLEMRLSSTDTQYFGPGTRLTVL.